This TCR beta chain was captured in a study of T cell changes during pregnancy in multiple sclerosis. This CDR3 comprises 14 residues. Germline CDR1 and CDR2: MGHDK and SYGVNS. V lost 8 bases, J lost 6 bases, and 8 bases stayed unmatched. Only in-frame clones appear in the TCRdb table, and some are missing; sequencing was by immunoSEQ multiplex PCR. The data hold about 92,000 clones, with about 92% observed a single time. Sequenced material: peripheral blood, taken in the first trimester of pregnancy. The receptor was derived from a female donor with multiple sclerosis, enrolled in a pregnancy study. V is TRBV25-1 and J is TRBJ1-1, with TRBD1 matching 11 bases. CDR3 amino acids: CASCRDRGESEAFF. The CDR3 nucleotides are TGTGCCAGCTGCCGGGACAGGGGGGAGTCTGAAGCTTTCTTT.